The 30 T cell receptor beta chains listed next were all sequenced from one sample in a study of blood T cell repertoires in COVID-19. The repertoire was sequenced with immunoSEQ multiplex PCR; TCRdb's copy has only in-frame clones and lacks some. The table lists roughly 260,000 clones, roughly 82% of them singletons. The sample comprised peripheral blood. These receptor sequences come from a woman aged 65 to 85 with acute or convalescent COVID-19.

CDR3: CASSPSYRGVTEAFF. As DNA, the CDR3 is TGTGCCAGCTCACCGTCCTACAGGGGGGTCACTGAAGCTTTCTTT. The V call is TRBV18, the J call TRBJ1-1, with 8 bases matching TRBD1. The CDR3 sequence is 15 residues long. Germline loops: CDR1 KGHSH, CDR2 LQKENI. J lost 4 bases, V lost 3 bases, and 7 bases had no gene match.

The rearrangement links TRBV5-1 to TRBJ1-3; no definite D call. Trimming left V 2 bases short and J 0 bases short, with 6 bases between. The germline gives CDR1 SGHRS, CDR2 YFSETQ. The CDR3 is made up of 14 amino acids. This CDR3 reads CASSFGSSGNTIYF. For the CDR3, the DNA is TGCGCCAGCAGCTTCGGGAGCTCTGGAAACACCATATATTTT.

The gene calls are TRBV9 and TRBJ1-2, with 8 bases lining up with TRBD1. Germline values: CDR1 SGDLS, CDR2 YYNGEE. V shed 0 bases, J shed 4 bases, and the junction held 5 bases outside the gene matches. The CDR3 loop spans 15 amino acids. CDR3 sequence reads: CASSVEPGGFYGYTF. CDR3 DNA: TGTGCCAGCAGCGTAGAGCCAGGGGGCTTCTATGGCTACACCTTC.

The chain carries TRBV29-1 and TRBJ1-3, with TRBD1 matching 9 bases. The ends lost 5 bases at V and 3 bases at J; junction bases unmatched: 5. From germline, CDR1 is SQVTM and CDR2 ANQGSEA. CDR3 length: 14 amino acids. This chain's CDR3 is CSVKQGAGGNTIYF. CDR3 nucleotides: TGCAGCGTTAAACAGGGGGCCGGTGGAAACACCATATATTTT.

The CDR3 here is CASSLGRGPNSPLHF. DNA of the CDR3: TGCGCCAGCAGCTTGGGCAGGGGACCTAATTCACCCCTCCACTTT. The rearrangement uses TRBV5-1 and TRBJ1-6; D possibly corresponds to TRBD1 (6 bases). Trimming took 0 bases from V and 6 from J, leaving 10 bases between them. The CDR3 has 15 residues. The germline gives CDR1 SGHRS, CDR2 YFSETQ.

This clone has a handful of counts. The chain carries TRBV4-1 and TRBJ1-2; TRBD1 might be the D (6 bases). The CDR3 runs to 14 residues. Germline V lookup: CDR1 MGHRA, CDR2 YSYEKL. The germline V and J ends were trimmed by 0 bases and 6 bases, with 11 bases remaining between them. The chain's CDR3 is CASSQEYRDHGYTF. The CDR3 nucleotides read TGCGCCAGCAGCCAAGAGTACAGGGACCATGGCTACACCTTC.

This clone has just one count. V usage is TRBV12-3 or TRBV12-4 and J usage is TRBJ1-2; D is uncertain. The CDR3 extends over 11 amino acids. V shed 2 bases and J shed 8 bases, with 6 bases lying between them. In DNA form, the CDR3 reads TGTGCCAGCAGTTTAATCCGGGGCTACACCTTC. Its protein product is CASSLIRGYTF.

The gene calls are TRBV7-9 and TRBJ1-6; 8 bases line up with TRBD1. V dropped 5 bases and J dropped 9; count of bases not matched to a gene: 6. This CDR3 contains 14 residues. CDR1 and CDR2 (germline): SEHNR, FQNEAQ (reference sequence). The DNA for the CDR3 is TGTGCCAGCAGCGGACAGGGAAGTGGTTCACCCCTCCACTTT. It codes for CASSGQGSGSPLHF.

The chain uses TRBV7-8 and TRBJ1-2; D perhaps matches TRBD1 (6 bases). This CDR3 is built from 16 residues. Germline assignment: CDR1 SGHVS and CDR2 FQNEAQ. Trimming removed 1 base at V and 1 base at J, with 13 bases between. CDR3 nucleotides: TGTGCCAGCAGCTTAGTCGGGGGGGCTGGTAACTATGGCTACACCTTC. It encodes CASSLVGGAGNYGYTF.

This clone was picked up one time. The chain carries TRBV2 and TRBJ2-3, with a possible D match to TRBD2 (6 bases). Per the germline V gene, CDR1 is SNHLY and CDR2 is FYNNEI. The V end lost 6 bases, the J end lost 0 bases, and 10 bases lay between the germline ends. There are 14 residues in the CDR3. For the CDR3, the DNA is TGTGCCAGCAGGGGCGGGGTAAGCACAGATACGCAGTATTTT. This codes for CASRGGVSTDTQYF.

The CDR3 region is CASSQFSSEQYF. CDR3 coding DNA: TGTGCCAGCAGCCAATTTAGTAGCGAGCAGTACTTC. The chain carries TRBV3-1 (or the pseudogene TRBV3-2) and TRBJ2-7; no clear D gene. The CDR3 has 12 amino acids. Trimming took off 2 bases at V and 6 bases at J, with 8 bases between the two ends. CDR1 is LGHDT, CDR2 YNNKEL, per germline (reference sequence).

The chain has TRBV6-2 or TRBV6-3 and TRBJ1-1; no reliable D call. Germline CDR1 MNHEY, CDR2 SVGEGT. CDR3 length: 12 amino acids. V was trimmed by 0 bases and J by 8 bases, leaving 7 bases between them. The CDR3: CASSYSSGEAFF. CDR3 DNA: TGTGCCAGCAGTTACTCATCGGGGGAAGCTTTCTTT.

This chain joins TRBV24-1 and TRBJ1-2, with D perhaps matching TRBD1 (6 bases). Looked up from germline, CDR1 is KGHDR and CDR2 is SFDVKD. CDR3 length: 16 residues. V was shortened by 4 bases and J by 7 bases, with 21 bases between the two germline ends. The CDR3 DNA sequence: TGTGCCACCAGTGACGGGGGGCTGAGCGGAGTATCTGGCTACACCTTC. Protein product: CATSDGGLSGVSGYTF.

The chain recombines TRBV27 with TRBJ2-7; the D gene is possibly TRBD1 (5 bases). This CDR3 comprises 15 residues. The germline V gene has CDR1 MNHEY and CDR2 SMNVEV (reference sequence). Trimming removed 2 bases at V and 2 bases at J, with 13 bases between. The CDR3 protein is CASSLGQGTTYEQYF. In DNA, the CDR3 is TGTGCCAGCAGTTTAGGGCAGGGCACTACCTACGAGCAGTACTTC.

CDR3 sequence (DNA): TGCGCCAGCAGTGAGTGGCCAGGAGAAGCTTTCTTT. It encodes CASSEWPGEAFF. The chain carries TRBV10-1 and TRBJ1-1, with D unclear. Germline CDR1 WNHNN, CDR2 SYGVQD (reference sequence). The CDR3 sequence is 12 residues long. V shed 1 base and J shed 8 bases, with 8 bases lying between them.

V and J are TRBV9 and TRBJ2-7; possibly TRBD1 for D (6 bases). Trimming left V 3 bases short and J 6 bases short, with 16 bases between. This CDR3 has 14 amino acids. The V gene's germline CDR1 is SGDLS and CDR2 YYNGEE. The CDR3 protein is CASSEFLTGPEQYF. CDR3 nucleotide sequence: TGTGCCAGCAGCGAATTCCTGACAGGACCCGAGCAGTACTTC.

The J gene is TRBJ1-4, the V gene TRBV6-2 or TRBV6-3; D may be TRBD1 (6 bases). The CDR3 runs to 14 residues. CDR1 is MNHEY and CDR2 is SVGEGT in the germline V gene. V was cut by 6 bases and J by 4 bases, with 12 bases left in between. The CDR3 DNA reads as TGTGCCAGCAGCCGCCGGACAGTTAATGAAAAACTGTTTTTT. Residues: CASSRRTVNEKLFF.

The genes are TRBV6-5 and TRBJ2-7, with 9 positions matching TRBD1. Looked up from germline, CDR1 is MNHEY and CDR2 is SVGAGI. CDR3 length equals 16 residues. Germline trimming cut 0 bases from V and 2 bases from J; bases unmatched to any gene: 5. The CDR3 spells CASSYSGTGNTYEQYF. In DNA, the CDR3 is TGTGCCAGCAGTTACTCCGGGACAGGGAATACCTACGAGCAGTACTTC.

This clone has a handful of counts. J is TRBJ1-6 and V is TRBV6-5, with D unresolved. Germline assignment: CDR1 MNHEY and CDR2 SVGAGI. The CDR3 is made up of 14 amino acids. The V end lost 2 bases, the J end lost 9 bases, and 11 bases lay between the germline ends. CDR3 nucleotide sequence: TGTGCCAGCAGTTACGGTGGCAGAAGTTCACCCCTCCACTTT. Its translation: CASSYGGRSSPLHF.

The J gene is TRBJ1-5, the V gene TRBV7-9; the D gene is possibly TRBD1 (5 bases). The CDR3 extends over 15 amino acids. CDR1 is SEHNR, CDR2 FQNEAQ, per germline (reference sequence). Trimming removed 5 bases from V and 0 bases from J, with 11 bases in between. CDR3 DNA sequence: TGTGCCAGCAGCGCCGGGACTAATAGCAATCAGCCCCAGCATTTT. Protein: CASSAGTNSNQPQHF.

This clone has ten or more counts. This chain connects TRBV10-3 to TRBJ1-6, with D possibly matching TRBD1 (5 bases). The CDR3 totals 14 residues. V was pared by 8 bases and J by 8 bases, with 16 bases between. CDR1 ENHRY and CDR2 SYGVKD come from the germline V gene. CDR3 in DNA: TGTGCCATCGCCCAGTTGGGGGAGGATTCACCCCTCCACTTT. Its translation: CAIAQLGEDSPLHF.

The CDR3: CASSLELAAGTDTQYF. For the CDR3, the DNA is TGCGCCAGCAGCTTGGAACTAGCGGCAGGAACAGATACGCAGTATTTT. The V and J genes are TRBV5-1 and TRBJ2-3; 8 nucleotides match TRBD2. Germline V lookup: CDR1 SGHRS, CDR2 YFSETQ. The CDR3 has 16 residues. V lost 0 bases and J lost 3; bases outside the gene matches: 6.

This chain uses TRBV9 with TRBJ2-2, with unresolved D. Trimming removed 0 bases at V and 1 base at J, with 7 bases between. This CDR3 is 15 amino acids long. From germline, CDR1 is SGDLS and CDR2 YYNGEE. The chain's CDR3 is CASSVVGRNTGELFF. CDR3 bases: TGTGCCAGCAGCGTAGTGGGCAGGAACACCGGGGAGCTGTTTTTT.

This chain links TRBV12-3 or TRBV12-4 with TRBJ1-6; 8 bases align to TRBD1. CDR3 length equals 12 residues. V gave up 8 bases and J gave up 6 bases; unmatched junction bases: 0. The CDR3 loop is CASGQGNSPLHF. The DNA of the CDR3 is TGTGCCAGCGGACAGGGTAATTCACCCCTCCACTTT.

This clone occurred once. The gene calls are TRBV28 and TRBJ2-7; weak D call: TRBD1 (7 bases). With 4 bases removed from V and 4 bases from J, the gap between germline ends came to 17 bases. The CDR3 runs 15 residues. Germline V gene data show CDR1 as MDHEN and CDR2 as SYDVKM. CDR3 nucleotide sequence: TGTGCCAGCAGTTGCGGGACAGCCAAGGGATACGAGCAGTACTTC. Translating it yields CASSCGTAKGYEQYF.

The CDR3 protein is CASSQDRGTFYEQYF. The CDR3 DNA sequence: TGTGCCAGCAGCCAAGATAGAGGGACATTCTACGAGCAGTACTTC. The rearrangement joins TRBV4-2 to TRBJ2-7, with D possibly TRBD1 on 6 matching bases. The germline CDR1 and CDR2 sequences are LGHNA and YNFKEQ. Deletions cut 0 bases from V and 3 bases from J, with 12 bases between. The CDR3 loop spans 15 amino acids.

The chain carries TRBV7-2 and TRBJ1-4, with D possibly being TRBD1 (6 bases). The CDR3 spans 14 residues. V lost 8 bases and J lost 5, with 15 bases in between. Per germline, CDR1 SGHTA and CDR2 FQGNSA. The CDR3 spells CASGRGAANEKLFF. The CDR3 DNA sequence: TGTGCCAGCGGGAGGGGGGCAGCGAATGAAAAACTGTTTTTT.

The V gene is TRBV19, the J gene TRBJ2-4; 10 bases align to TRBD1. Trimming cost V 5 bases and J 4 bases; bases outside gene matches: 8. This CDR3 has 16 amino acids. Germline CDR1 reads LNHDA; CDR2 reads SQIVND (reference sequence). CDR3 sequence (DNA): TGTGCCAGTAGTCCCCTCCGGGACAGGGGAAAAAACATTCAGTACTTC. This translates into CASSPLRDRGKNIQYF. The full variable domain, rest sourced from reference TRBV19 and TRBJ2-4, is DGGITQSPKYLFRKEGQNVTLSCEQNLNHDAMYWYRQDPGQGLRLIYYSQIVNDFQKGDIAEGYSVSREKKESFPLTVTSAQKNPTAFYLCASSPLRDRGKNIQYFGAGTRLSVL.

In this sample, this clone turned up once. The chain joins TRBV18 to TRBJ1-5, with 8 bases that match TRBD1. The V segment lost 5 bases and the J segment 7 bases; nucleotides outside the gene matches: 10. Germline V lookup: CDR1 KGHSH, CDR2 LQKENI. This CDR3 is built from 15 residues. For the CDR3, the DNA is TGTGCCAGCTCAACGGGACAGGCGGAGCTCCAGCCCCAGCATTTT. It translates to CASSTGQAELQPQHF.

This chain connects TRBV29-1 to TRBJ2-7, with 10 bases fitting TRBD1. The germline V gene encodes CDR1 SQVTM and CDR2 ANQGSEA. CDR3 length: 13 amino acids. The trim removed 4 bases at V and 5 bases at J, leaving 5 bases unmatched. CDR3 sequence: CSVVGQGLDEQYF. CDR3 sequence (DNA): TGCAGCGTTGTGGGACAGGGGCTCGACGAGCAGTACTTC.